This entry describes one T cell receptor (beta chain). Germline V gene sequence: CDR1 SGHAT, CDR2 FQDESV (reference sequence). Between the trimmed V and J ends, which lost 3 bases and 4 bases, there was a span of 6 bases. The CDR3 has 12 residues. TCRdb processed the RT-PCR reads anew with MiXCR; each CDR3 protein has one entry. The sample lists about 19,000 distinct CDR3 sequences, under 80% occurring once. The data stem from a study of yellow fever vaccine responses in identical twins. The V and J genes are TRBV11-1 and TRBJ1-2, with D unresolved. The material sequenced was T cells from blood (PBMCs), unsorted or a sorted subset (not recorded which), taken before or after yellow fever vaccination (not recorded which). The TCR sequence derives from a woman younger than 30 who received the yellow fever vaccine. CDR3 loop: CASSLSAYGYTF. CDR3 nucleotides: TGTGCCAGCAGCTTGTCCGCCTATGGCTACACCTTC.